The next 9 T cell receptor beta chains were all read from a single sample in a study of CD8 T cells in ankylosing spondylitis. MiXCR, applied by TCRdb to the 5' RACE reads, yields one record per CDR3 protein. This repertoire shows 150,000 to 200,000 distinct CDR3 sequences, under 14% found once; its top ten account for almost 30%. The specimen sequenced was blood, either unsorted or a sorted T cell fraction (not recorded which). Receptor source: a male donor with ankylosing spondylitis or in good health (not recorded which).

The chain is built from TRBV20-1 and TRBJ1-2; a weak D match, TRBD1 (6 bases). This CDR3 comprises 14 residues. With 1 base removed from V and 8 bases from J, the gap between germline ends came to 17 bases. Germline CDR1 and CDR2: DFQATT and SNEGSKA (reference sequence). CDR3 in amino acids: CSARAGHRAGGYTF. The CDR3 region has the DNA TGCAGTGCTAGAGCGGGTCACAGGGCGGGCGGCTACACCTTC.

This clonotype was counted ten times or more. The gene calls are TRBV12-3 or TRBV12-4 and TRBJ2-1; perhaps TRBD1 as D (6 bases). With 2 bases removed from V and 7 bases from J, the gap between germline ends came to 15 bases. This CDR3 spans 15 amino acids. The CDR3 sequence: CASSLLGGQFNEQFF. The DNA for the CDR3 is TGTGCCAGCAGTTTACTTGGGGGCCAGTTTAATGAGCAGTTCTTC.

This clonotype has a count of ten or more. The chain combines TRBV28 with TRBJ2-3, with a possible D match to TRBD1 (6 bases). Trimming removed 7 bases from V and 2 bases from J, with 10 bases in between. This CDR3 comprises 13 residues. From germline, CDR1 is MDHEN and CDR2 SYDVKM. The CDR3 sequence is CASTRTDTDTQYF. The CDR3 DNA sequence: TGTGCCAGCACTCGGACAGACACAGATACGCAGTATTTT.

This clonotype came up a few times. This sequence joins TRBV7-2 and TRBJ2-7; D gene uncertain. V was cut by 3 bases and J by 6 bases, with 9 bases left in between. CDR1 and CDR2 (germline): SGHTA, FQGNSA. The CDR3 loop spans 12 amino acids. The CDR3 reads CASSFIGFEQYF. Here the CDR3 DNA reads TGTGCCAGCAGCTTTATTGGGTTCGAGCAGTACTTC.

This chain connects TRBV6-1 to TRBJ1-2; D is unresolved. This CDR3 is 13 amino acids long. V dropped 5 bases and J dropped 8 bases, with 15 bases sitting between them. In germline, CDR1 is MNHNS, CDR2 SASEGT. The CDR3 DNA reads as TGTGCCAGCAGTCCACGGGCCGGTAGGGGCTACACCTTC. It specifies CASSPRAGRGYTF.

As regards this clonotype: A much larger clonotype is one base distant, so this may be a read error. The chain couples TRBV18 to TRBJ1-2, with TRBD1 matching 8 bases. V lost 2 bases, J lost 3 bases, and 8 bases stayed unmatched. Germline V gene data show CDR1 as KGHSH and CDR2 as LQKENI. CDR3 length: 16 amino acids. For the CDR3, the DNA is TGTGCCAGCTCACCAAAGACAGGGGACGCGGACTATGGCTACACCTTC. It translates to CASSPKTGDADYGYTF.

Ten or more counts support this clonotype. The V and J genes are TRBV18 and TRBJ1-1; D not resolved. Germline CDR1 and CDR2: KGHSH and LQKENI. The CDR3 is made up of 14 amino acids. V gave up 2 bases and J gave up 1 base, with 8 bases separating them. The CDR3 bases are TGTGCCAGCTCACCAAGTGCGGGGAACACTGAAGCTTTCTTT. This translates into CASSPSAGNTEAFF.

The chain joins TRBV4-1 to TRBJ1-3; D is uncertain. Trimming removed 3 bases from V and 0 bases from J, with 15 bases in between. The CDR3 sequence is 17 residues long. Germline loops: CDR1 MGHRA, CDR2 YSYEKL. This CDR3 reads CASSQESGVRSGNTIYF. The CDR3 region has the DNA TGCGCCAGCAGCCAGGAGTCTGGCGTACGCTCTGGAAACACCATATATTTT.

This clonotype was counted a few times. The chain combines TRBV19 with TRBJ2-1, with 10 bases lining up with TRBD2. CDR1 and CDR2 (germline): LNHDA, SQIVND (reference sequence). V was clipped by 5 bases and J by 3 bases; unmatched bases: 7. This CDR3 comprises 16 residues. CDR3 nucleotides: TGTGCCAGTAGTTCACTCGGACTAGCGGTCTACAATGAGCAGTTCTTC. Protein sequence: CASSSLGLAVYNEQFF.